These 5 T cell receptor beta chains were all obtained from the same sample, sequenced in a study of T cells in localized non-small cell lung cancer. Assay used: immunoSEQ multiplex PCR; TCRdb lists only in-frame clones, some missing. In the table there are fewer than 40,000 clones, 85% to 90% of which are singletons. The material was peripheral blood, obtained before any cancer treatment. These TCRs come from a female donor older than 55 with stage I lung adenocarcinoma.

There are a few counts of this clone. The chain carries TRBV7-2 and TRBJ1-3, with TRBD1 identical over 9 bases. V trimming: 1 base; J trimming: 11 bases; junction bases outside the gene matches: 12. Per the germline V gene, CDR1 is SGHTA and CDR2 is FQGNSA. The CDR3 has 16 residues. Here the CDR3 reads CASSLDLRDRVYAIYF. The DNA of the CDR3 is TGTGCCAGCAGCTTAGATCTCCGGGACAGGGTTTACGCCATATATTTT.

This rearrangement joins TRBV18 to TRBJ1-1; 7 bases fit TRBD1. The CDR3 has 14 amino acids. The V gene's germline CDR1 is KGHSH and CDR2 LQKENI. The V segment lost 2 bases and the J segment 3 bases; nucleotides outside the gene matches: 3. CDR3 in DNA: TGTGCCAGCTCACCAACGGGACAGTACACTGAAGCTTTCTTT. Protein product: CASSPTGQYTEAFF.

This chain links TRBV7-3 with TRBJ2-3; 13 positions agree with TRBD2. Germline V gene data show CDR1 as SGHTA and CDR2 as FQGTGA. CDR3 length: 19 residues. After removal of 5 bases from V and 4 bases from J, the junction contained 15 bases not matched to a gene. CDR3 sequence: CASSPRGTSGTLRPDTQYF. CDR3 sequence (DNA): TGTGCCAGCAGCCCCCGCGGGACTAGCGGGACGCTCCGGCCAGATACGCAGTATTTT.

This chain connects TRBV18 to TRBJ2-1; 9 nucleotides align to TRBD1. With 1 base clipped from V and 4 bases from J, the junction kept 8 bases outside the gene matches. Germline V gene data show CDR1 as KGHSH and CDR2 as LQKENI. There are 17 residues in the CDR3. The CDR3 here is CASSPLTGQGTYNEQFF. The DNA for the CDR3 is TGTGCCAGCTCACCACTGACTGGACAGGGGACTTACAATGAGCAGTTCTTC.

The chain has TRBV6-5 and TRBJ1-1; a weak D match, TRBD1 (6 bases). Germline V lookup: CDR1 MNHEY, CDR2 SVGAGI. CDR3 length: 14 amino acids. The V end was cut by 6 bases, the J end by 2 bases, with 13 bases between. CDR3 sequence: CASREQGGNTEAFF. CDR3 nucleotide sequence: TGTGCCAGCAGAGAACAGGGAGGTAACACTGAAGCTTTCTTT.